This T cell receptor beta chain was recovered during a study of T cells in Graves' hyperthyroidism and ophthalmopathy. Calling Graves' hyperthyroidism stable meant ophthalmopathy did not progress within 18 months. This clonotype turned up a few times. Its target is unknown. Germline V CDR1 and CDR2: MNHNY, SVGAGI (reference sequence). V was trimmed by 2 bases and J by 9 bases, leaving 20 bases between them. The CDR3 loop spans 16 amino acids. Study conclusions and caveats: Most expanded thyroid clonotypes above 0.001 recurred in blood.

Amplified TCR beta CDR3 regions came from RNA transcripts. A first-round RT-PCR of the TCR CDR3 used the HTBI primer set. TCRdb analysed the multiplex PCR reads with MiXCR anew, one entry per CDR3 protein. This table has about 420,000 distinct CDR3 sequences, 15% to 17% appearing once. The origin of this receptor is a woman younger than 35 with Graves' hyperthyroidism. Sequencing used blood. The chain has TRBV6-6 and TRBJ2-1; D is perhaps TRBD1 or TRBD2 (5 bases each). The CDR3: CASSYKRVRAEGEQFF. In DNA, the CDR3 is TGTGCCAGCAGTTACAAACGGGTCAGGGCAGAGGGTGAGCAGTTCTTC.